This T cell receptor (beta chain) was captured by sequencing in a study of tumor and adjacent non-tumor tissue in lung cancer. The library came from three nested PCR rounds adapted from ARM-PCR protocols. Using its own MiXCR run on the multiplex PCR reads, TCRdb lists one record per CDR3 protein. The sample yields just over 200,000 distinct CDR3 sequences, 60% to 85% seen once. No cell sorting was done before RNA was extracted from the tissue. The germline V gene encodes CDR1 MNHNY and CDR2 SVGAGI (reference sequence). CDR3 size: 15 residues. The trim removed 5 bases at V and 2 bases at J, leaving 4 bases unmatched. As regards this clonotype: Its antigen is unknown. With a much larger clone just one base away, this may be a read error.

Study-wide results and caveats: Normal lung showed higher cumulative top 100 clone frequency than tumor.

Sequencing input: lung tumor tissue. The clonotype comes from a man aged 55 to 70 with non-small cell lung cancer. The chain combines TRBV6-6 with TRBJ2-7; 12 bases are a match to TRBD2. CDR3 loop: CASSGTSGRTYEQYF. DNA for the CDR3: TGTGCCAGCAGTGGCACTAGCGGGAGGACCTACGAGCAGTACTTC.